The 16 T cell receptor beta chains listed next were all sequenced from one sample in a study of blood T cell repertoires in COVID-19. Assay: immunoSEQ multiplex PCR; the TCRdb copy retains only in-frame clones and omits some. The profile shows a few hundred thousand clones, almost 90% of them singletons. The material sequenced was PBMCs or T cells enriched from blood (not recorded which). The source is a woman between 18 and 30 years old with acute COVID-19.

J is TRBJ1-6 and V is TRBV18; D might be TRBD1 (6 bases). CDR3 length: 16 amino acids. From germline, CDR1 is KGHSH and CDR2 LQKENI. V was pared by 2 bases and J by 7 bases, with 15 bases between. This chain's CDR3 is CASSPWEGVVNSPLHF. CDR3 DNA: TGTGCCAGCTCACCATGGGAGGGGGTCGTCAATTCACCCCTCCACTTT.

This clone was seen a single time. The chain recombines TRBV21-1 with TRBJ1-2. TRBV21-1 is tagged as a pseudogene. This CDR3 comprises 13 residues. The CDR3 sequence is CASSKGGGDGYTF. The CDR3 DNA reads TGTGCCAGCAGCAAAGGGGGAGGGGATGGCTACACCTTC.

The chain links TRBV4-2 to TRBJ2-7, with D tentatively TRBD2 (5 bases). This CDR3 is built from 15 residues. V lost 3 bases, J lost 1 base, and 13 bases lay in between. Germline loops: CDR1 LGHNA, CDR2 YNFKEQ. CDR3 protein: CASSQGEITSYEQYF. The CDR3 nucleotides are TGTGCCAGCAGCCAGGGAGAGATCACTTCCTACGAGCAGTACTTC.

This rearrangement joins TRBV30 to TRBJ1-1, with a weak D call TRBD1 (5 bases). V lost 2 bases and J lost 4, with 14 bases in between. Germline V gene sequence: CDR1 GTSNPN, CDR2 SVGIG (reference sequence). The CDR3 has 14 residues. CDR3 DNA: TGTGCCTGGAGTCTCTTCGGGGGAAGCACTGAAGCTTTCTTT. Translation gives CAWSLFGGSTEAFF.

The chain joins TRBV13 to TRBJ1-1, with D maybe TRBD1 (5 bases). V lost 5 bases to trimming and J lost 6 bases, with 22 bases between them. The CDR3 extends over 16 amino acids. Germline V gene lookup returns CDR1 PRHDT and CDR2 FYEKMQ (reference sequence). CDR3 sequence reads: CASSPKPKGVLAEAFF. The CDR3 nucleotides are TGTGCCAGCAGCCCGAAACCCAAAGGGGTTTTGGCTGAAGCTTTCTTT.

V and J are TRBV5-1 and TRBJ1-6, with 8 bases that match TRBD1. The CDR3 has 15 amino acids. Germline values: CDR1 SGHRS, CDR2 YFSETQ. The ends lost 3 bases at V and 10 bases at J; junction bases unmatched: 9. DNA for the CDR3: TGCGCCAGCAGCTGGGCGCAGGGGGCAAACTCACCCCTCCACTTT. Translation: CASSWAQGANSPLHF.

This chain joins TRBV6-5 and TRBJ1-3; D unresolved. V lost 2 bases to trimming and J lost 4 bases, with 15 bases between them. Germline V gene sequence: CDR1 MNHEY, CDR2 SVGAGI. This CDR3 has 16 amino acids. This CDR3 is CASSYGIPTGGNTIYF. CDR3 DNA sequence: TGTGCCAGCAGTTACGGGATCCCGACGGGGGGAAACACCATATATTTT.

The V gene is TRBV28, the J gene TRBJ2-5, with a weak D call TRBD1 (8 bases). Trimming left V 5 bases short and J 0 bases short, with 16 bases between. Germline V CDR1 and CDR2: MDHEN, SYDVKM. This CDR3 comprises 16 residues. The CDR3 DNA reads TGTGCCAGCAGTGACGGACAGGGAGGGTACCAAGAGACCCAGTACTTC. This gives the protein CASSDGQGGYQETQYF. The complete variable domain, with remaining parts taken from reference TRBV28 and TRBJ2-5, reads DVKVTQSSRYLVKRTGEKVFLECVQDMDHENMFWYRQDPGLGLRLIYFSYDVKMKEKGDIPEGYSVSREKKERFSLILESASTNQTSMYLCASSDGQGGYQETQYFGPGTRLLVL.

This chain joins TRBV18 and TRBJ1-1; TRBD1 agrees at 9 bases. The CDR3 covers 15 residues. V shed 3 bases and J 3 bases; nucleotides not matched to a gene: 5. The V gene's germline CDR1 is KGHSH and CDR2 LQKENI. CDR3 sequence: CASSPGTGRDTEAFF. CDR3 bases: TGTGCCAGCTCACCTGGGACAGGGCGGGACACTGAAGCTTTCTTT.

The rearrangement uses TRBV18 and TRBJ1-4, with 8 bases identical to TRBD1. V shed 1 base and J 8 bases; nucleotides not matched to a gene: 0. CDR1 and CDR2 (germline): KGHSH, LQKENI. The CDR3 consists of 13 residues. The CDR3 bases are TGTGCCAGCTCACCACGGACAGGGGAAAAACTGTTTTTT. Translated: CASSPRTGEKLFF.

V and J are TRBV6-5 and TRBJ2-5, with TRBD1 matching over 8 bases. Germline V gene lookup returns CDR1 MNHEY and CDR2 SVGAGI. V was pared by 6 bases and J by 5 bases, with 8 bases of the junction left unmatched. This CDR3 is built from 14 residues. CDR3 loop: CASRDTGGRETQYF. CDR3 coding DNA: TGTGCCAGCAGAGATACAGGGGGTCGGGAGACCCAGTACTTC.

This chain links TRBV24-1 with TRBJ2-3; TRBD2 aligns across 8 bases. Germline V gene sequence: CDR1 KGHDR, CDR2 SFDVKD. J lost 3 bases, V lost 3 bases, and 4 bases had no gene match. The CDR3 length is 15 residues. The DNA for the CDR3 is TGTGCCACCAGTGATCTAACGGGAGGGACAGATACGCAGTATTTT. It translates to CATSDLTGGTDTQYF.

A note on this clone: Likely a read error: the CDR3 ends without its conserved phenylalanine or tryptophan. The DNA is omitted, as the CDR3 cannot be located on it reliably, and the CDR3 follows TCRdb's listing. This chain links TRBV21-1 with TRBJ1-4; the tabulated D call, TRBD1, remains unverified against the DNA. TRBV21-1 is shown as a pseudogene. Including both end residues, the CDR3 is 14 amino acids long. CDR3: CASSEVTGGGVEIC.

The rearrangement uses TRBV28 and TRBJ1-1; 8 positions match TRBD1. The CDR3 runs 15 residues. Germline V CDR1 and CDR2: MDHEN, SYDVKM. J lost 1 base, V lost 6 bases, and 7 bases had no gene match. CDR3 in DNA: TGTGCCAGCAGACGAACAGGGGGTTGGAACACTGAAGCTTTCTTT. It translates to CASRRTGGWNTEAFF.

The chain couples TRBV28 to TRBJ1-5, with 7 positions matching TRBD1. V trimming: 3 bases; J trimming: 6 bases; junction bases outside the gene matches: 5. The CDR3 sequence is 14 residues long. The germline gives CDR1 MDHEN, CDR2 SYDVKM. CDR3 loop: CASSFGQGGQPQHF. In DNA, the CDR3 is TGTGCCAGCAGTTTCGGGCAGGGGGGTCAGCCCCAGCATTTT.

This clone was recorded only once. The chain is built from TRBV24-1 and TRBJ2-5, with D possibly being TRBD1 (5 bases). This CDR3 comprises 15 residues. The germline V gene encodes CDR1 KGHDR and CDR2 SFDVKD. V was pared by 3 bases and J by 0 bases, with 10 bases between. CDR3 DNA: TGTGCCACCAGTGATCTACAGGCCTACCAAGAGACCCAGTACTTC. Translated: CATSDLQAYQETQYF.